This T cell receptor (beta chain) emerged from a study of blood T cell repertoires in COVID-19. Method: immunoSEQ multiplex PCR; TCRdb's copy keeps in-frame clones and lacks some. The sample lists about 280,000 clones; approximately 86% were seen once. Germline assignment: CDR1 SGHAT and CDR2 FQNNGV. The J segment lost 7 bases and the V segment lost 6 bases, leaving 9 bases of the junction unmatched. The CDR3 totals 15 residues. Seattle cases were enrolled at active infection and followed longitudinally. The sequencing input was peripheral blood. This clonotype was obtained from a woman between 70 and 85 years old with COVID-19, enrolled during active disease. The chain recombines TRBV11-2 with TRBJ2-1; 10 bases fit TRBD2. The CDR3 DNA reads TGTGCCAGCAGTGCGAGCGGGGGGGCTGGGAATGAGCAGTTCTTC. Its protein product is CASSASGGAGNEQFF.